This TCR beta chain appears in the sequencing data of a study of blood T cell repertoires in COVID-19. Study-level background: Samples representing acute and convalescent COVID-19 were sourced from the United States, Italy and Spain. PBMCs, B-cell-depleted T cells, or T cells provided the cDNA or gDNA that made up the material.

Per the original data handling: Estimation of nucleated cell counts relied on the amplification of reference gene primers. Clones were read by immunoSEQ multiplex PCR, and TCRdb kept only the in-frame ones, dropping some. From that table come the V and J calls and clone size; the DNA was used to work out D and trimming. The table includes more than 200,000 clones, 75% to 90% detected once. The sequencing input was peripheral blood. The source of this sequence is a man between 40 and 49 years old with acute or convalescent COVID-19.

CDR3 DNA: TGTGCCAGCAGGGCCTCTCCGGGCACTGAAGCTTTCTTT. It specifies CASRASPGTEAFF. The chain employs TRBV6-5 and TRBJ1-1; D unresolved. The CDR3 contains 13 residues. Trimming removed 6 bases at V and 4 bases at J, with 12 bases between. Germline loops: CDR1 MNHEY, CDR2 SVGAGI.